A single sample is the source of the 9 T cell receptor beta chains below, sequenced in a study of identical twins. Each CDR3 protein is one row after TCRdb ran MiXCR on the 5' RACE reads. Of 460,000 or so distinct CDR3 sequences in the sample, about 14% were seen once. The same specimen was also included in a second study, on yellow fever vaccine responses in identical twins.

Sequencing was carried out using CD4+ T cells sorted from blood. Receptors originate from a woman in her late teens or twenties in good health.

The rearrangement joins TRBV18 to TRBJ1-6, with D perhaps TRBD1 (5 bases). From germline, CDR1 is KGHSH and CDR2 LQKENI. This CDR3 contains 14 residues. V was pared by 2 bases and J by 8 bases, with 10 bases between. The DNA for the CDR3 is TGTGCCAGCTCACCATTCAGAGGGGATTCACCCCTCCACTTT. This gives the protein CASSPFRGDSPLHF.

The gene calls are TRBV7-8 and TRBJ2-7; no clear D gene. CDR3 length equals 15 residues. Trimming pared 0 bases from V and 7 bases from J, leaving 16 bases between. Germline V lookup: CDR1 SGHVS, CDR2 FQNEAQ. The CDR3: CASSLAAASPTEQYF. For the CDR3, the DNA is TGTGCCAGCAGCTTAGCGGCAGCTTCCCCTACGGAGCAGTACTTC.

This chain joins TRBV12-3 or TRBV12-4 and TRBJ2-7; TRBD2 matches at 8 bases. V was pared by 3 bases and J by 2 bases, with 3 bases of the junction left unmatched. This CDR3 has 14 amino acids. The CDR3 here is CASSFLLAAYEQYF. The CDR3 DNA is TGTGCCAGCAGTTTCCTACTAGCGGCCTACGAGCAGTACTTC.

This clonotype was picked up a small number of times. The junction departs from the called germline gene at one end, perhaps through a read error. The rearrangement joins TRBV12-3 or TRBV12-4 to TRBJ2-3; 8 nucleotides line up with TRBD2. CDR3 length: 15 amino acids. CDR3 DNA sequence: TGTGCCAGCAGGTTAGCGGGGACTAGCACAGATACGCAGTATTTT. Protein product: CASRLAGTSTDTQYF.

The genes are TRBV29-1 and TRBJ2-2; D perhaps matches TRBD1 (5 bases). Looked up from germline, CDR1 is SQVTM and CDR2 is ANQGSEA. Trimming left V 6 bases short and J 0 bases short, with 11 bases between. The CDR3 has 14 amino acids. CDR3 nucleotides: TGCAGCGTCGATTGGACAACGAACACCGGGGAGCTGTTTTTT. This encodes CSVDWTTNTGELFF.

This chain uses TRBV29-1 with TRBJ2-1; 7 nucleotides match TRBD2. Germline CDR1 is SQVTM and CDR2 is ANQGSEA. This CDR3 spans 16 amino acids. Written as DNA, the CDR3 is TGCAGTATTGGGGGAGGGGCGGGGAGCTCCTACAATGAGCAGTTCTTC. Encoded protein: CSIGGGAGSSYNEQFF.

V usage is TRBV19 and J usage is TRBJ1-1; perhaps TRBD1 as D (5 bases). This CDR3 is built from 15 residues. Trimming cost V 5 bases and J 7 bases, with 20 bases left between them. Per the germline V gene, CDR1 is LNHDA and CDR2 is SQIVND (reference sequence). CDR3 region: CASSGQGRMLFEAFF. Written as DNA, the CDR3 is TGTGCCAGTAGTGGACAAGGGAGAATGTTGTTTGAAGCTTTCTTT.

This clonotype showed up just a few times. The chain combines TRBV24-1 with TRBJ2-3, with no clear D. The CDR3 length is 12 residues. CDR1 is KGHDR, CDR2 SFDVKD, per germline. The germline V and J ends were trimmed by 6 bases and 0 bases, with 3 bases remaining between them. The CDR3 sequence: CATSTSTDTQYF. CDR3 bases: TGTGCCACCAGTACGAGCACAGATACGCAGTATTTT.

V usage is TRBV28 and J usage is TRBJ2-5, with TRBD1 matching over 8 bases. With V trimmed by 0 bases and J by 2 bases, 2 bases remained unmatched. The length of the CDR3 is 15 residues. Germline values: CDR1 MDHEN, CDR2 SYDVKM. The CDR3 here is CASSLWDRAQETQYF. The CDR3 DNA follows: TGTGCCAGCAGTTTATGGGACAGGGCGCAAGAGACCCAGTACTTC.